Here is one TCR beta chain with its context. Its antigen is unidentified. The V and J ends lost 6 bases and 3 bases respectively, with 9 bases between them. CDR3 length: 12 residues. Germline lookup yields CDR1 MNHNY and CDR2 SVGAGI (reference sequence). Some clones are missing from TCRdb's copy, which holds only in-frame ones; the method was immunoSEQ multiplex PCR. This table holds about 27,000 clones, approximately 83% found once. This specimen belongs to a study of OX40 agonist ivuxolimab in advanced cancers. Study context: From about 20 to 80 years was the age range, with a mean of around 57 years, and over 70% were male. One patient with hepatocellular carcinoma and two with cutaneous melanoma, three in all, had partial responses.

Findings and limits, study-wide: Dose levels from 0.1 to 3.0 mg/kg saw CD4+ and CD8+ blood T cells expand clonally by week 6. CD8+ T cells averaged more expanded clones than CD4+.

The sample here was CD4+ or CD8+ T cells sorted from blood, taken in a trial of the OX40 agonist ivuxolimab. This chain links TRBV6-6 with TRBJ2-7, with D possibly called TRBD1 or TRBD2 (5 bases each). The receptor's source is an adult with an advanced solid tumor such as melanoma, head and neck, liver or kidney cancer. The CDR3 DNA sequence: TGTGCCAGCAGATCAGGGAGCTACGAGCAGTACTTC. Translating it yields CASRSGSYEQYF.